This T cell receptor beta chain was identified during a study of blood T cell repertoires in COVID-19. With respect to this clone: The junction departs from the called germline gene at one end, perhaps through a read error.

Data came from immunoSEQ multiplex PCR; TCRdb stores just in-frame clones and leaves some out. The sample contains 150,000 to 200,000 clones, 89% of which appear only once. This CDR3 region has 14 residues. Germline CDR1 SSHAT, CDR2 FNYEAQ (reference sequence). Source material: peripheral blood. The sequence was obtained from a man aged 18 to 30 who had recovered from COVID-19. This chain links TRBV7-7 with TRBJ1-3, with D maybe TRBD1 (5 bases). The CDR3 nucleotides read TGTGCTAGCAGCAACTACAGGAAGAGGAACACCATATATTTT. As protein: CASSNYRKRNTIYF.